Following are 8 T cell receptor beta chains from one sample sequenced in a study of CXCR3-negative and CXCR3-positive naive CD8 T cells. Carrying UMI labels, the TRB cDNA libraries were prepared through 5' RACE. TCRdb reprocessed the 5' RACE reads and stores each CDR3 protein as one record, lacking DNA. The sample holds about 62,000 distinct CDR3 sequences. The source material was naive CXCR3- CD8+ T cells from blood. The subset here: CD45RO-CCR7+CD27+CD95- naive CD8+ T cells lacking CXCR3 (TNR3-). The source is a human donor in good health. Some clones in this sample may be carry-over from other donors' samples.

This chain uses TRBV11-1 with TRBJ2-7. The CDR3 contains 14 residues. CDR1 is SGHAT and CDR2 is FQDESV in the germline V gene (reference sequence). The CDR3 reads CASSYYGEVGEQYF. The full variable domain, its missing parts supplied by reference TRBV11-1 and TRBJ2-7, is EAEVAQSPRYKITEKSQAVAFWCDPISGHATLYWYRQILGQGPELLVQFQDESVVDDSQLPKDRFSAERLKGVDSTLKIQPAELGDSAMYLCASSYYGEVGEQYFGPGTRLTVT.

The chain couples TRBV29-1 to TRBJ2-5; TCRdb's assignment of TRBD2 cannot be checked, as there is no DNA. The V gene's germline CDR1 is SQVTM and CDR2 ANQGSEA. This CDR3 has 12 amino acids. The CDR3 reads CSVAPLAETQYF.

V usage is TRBV29-1 and J usage is TRBJ1-1; without DNA, the TCRdb call of TRBD1 cannot be checked. The germline gives CDR1 SQVTM, CDR2 ANQGSEA. The CDR3 sequence is 12 residues long. The CDR3 protein is CSVTGEETEAFF.

Frequency places this clonotype as medium-sized. The CDR3 sequence: CASSHTDGGYGYTF. V is TRBV11-3 and J is TRBJ1-2; TCRdb's D gene call, TRBD1, goes unchecked for lack of DNA. CDR3 length: 14 residues. In germline, CDR1 is SGHNT, CDR2 YENEEA.

The chain recombines TRBV28 with TRBJ2-7; TCRdb names TRBD2, which stays unverified in the absence of DNA. The CDR3 has 17 amino acids. CDR1 and CDR2 from the germline V gene are MDHEN and SYDVKM. The CDR3 here is CASSFMLQETTFFEQYF.

The V and J genes are TRBV6-2 or TRBV6-3 and TRBJ2-3; TCRdb designates TRBD1, a call that cannot be tested without DNA. CDR3 length equals 12 residues. Germline assignment: CDR1 MNHEY and CDR2 SVGEGT. The chain's CDR3 is CASIGATTTQYF.

The chain couples TRBV7-2 to TRBJ2-7; TCRdb returns TRBD1, unconfirmable since there is no DNA. The length of the CDR3 is 14 residues. The germline V gene encodes CDR1 SGHTA and CDR2 FQGNSA. CDR3 residues: CASSTTGHSYEQYF.

This chain connects TRBV15 to TRBJ2-7; TCRdb selects TRBD1, and the lack of DNA leaves this call unchecked. This CDR3 is built from 14 residues. Germline V CDR1 and CDR2: LNHNV, YYDKDF (reference sequence). The CDR3 reads CATSKDRGNYEQYF.